Below are 27 T cell receptor beta chains sequenced from a single sample in a study of shared clonotypes between healthy human individuals. TCRdb's table, derived via immunoSEQ multiplex PCR, lists solely in-frame clones and lacks some. The repertoire has approximately 940,000 clones, around 80% of them found once; the top ten carry over 1.3%. The sequenced sample was memory CD4+ T cells sorted from blood. Regarding subset: CD45RA-negative fraction. These TCRs come from a man between 18 and 29 years old in good health.

A word on this clone: One end of the junction fails to match germline, which may point to a read error. The chain joins TRBV7-7 to TRBJ2-1, with 8 bases aligning to TRBD2. The CDR3 totals 16 residues. Germline loops: CDR1 SSHAT, CDR2 FNYEAQ (reference sequence). This CDR3 is CASSKDTSTGGDEQFF. CDR3 in DNA: TGTGCTAGCAGCAAGGATACTTCCACGGGGGGGGATGAGCAGTTCTTC.

The chain couples TRBV18 to TRBJ1-1, with D hard to call. V lost 5 bases and J lost 1, with 8 bases in between. CDR3 length: 13 amino acids. Per the germline V gene, CDR1 is KGHSH and CDR2 is LQKENI. Here the CDR3 DNA reads TGTGCCAGCTCAGTCACACGGAACACTGAAGCTTTCTTT. Translating it yields CASSVTRNTEAFF.

This rearrangement joins TRBV7-2 to TRBJ1-6; D is unresolved. Per the germline V gene, CDR1 is SGHTA and CDR2 is FQGNSA. CDR3 length equals 14 residues. V was pared by 4 bases and J by 7 bases, with 11 bases between. For the CDR3, the DNA is TGTGCCAGCAGCTCGCCGTGGCCAAATTCACCCCTCCACTTT. Its protein is CASSSPWPNSPLHF.

Many counts were recorded for this clone. This chain links TRBV2 with TRBJ2-7; no reliable D call. The ends were cut back, 2 bases at V and 7 bases at J, with 12 bases in the middle. Germline CDR1 and CDR2: SNHLY and FYNNEI. This CDR3 is 13 amino acids long. The CDR3 sequence: CASSENGLREQYF. The CDR3 DNA reads TGTGCCAGCAGTGAAAACGGCCTAAGGGAGCAGTACTTC. Using reference TRBV2 and TRBJ2-7 for the parts outside the CDR3, the full variable domain is EPEVTQTPSHQVTQMGQEVILRCVPISNHLYFYWYRQILGQKVEFLVSFYNNEISEKSEIFDDQFSVERPDGSNFTLKIRSTKLEDSAMYFCASSENGLREQYFGPGTRLTVT.

The chain links TRBV18 to TRBJ2-5; 7 bases agree with TRBD2. The CDR3 length is 15 residues. The V segment lost 3 bases and the J segment 5 bases; nucleotides outside the gene matches: 9. CDR1 is KGHSH, CDR2 LQKENI, per germline. The CDR3 DNA sequence: TGTGCCAGCTCACCTGGACTAGGAGATAGGGAGACCCAGTACTTC. Its protein product is CASSPGLGDRETQYF.

Many counts were recorded for this clone. This chain links TRBV27 with TRBJ2-3; the D gene is possibly TRBD1 (7 bases). Germline CDR1 is MNHEY and CDR2 is SMNVEV (reference sequence). CDR3 length equals 17 residues. The V end lost 8 bases, the J end lost 2 bases, and 23 bases lay between the germline ends. The CDR3 sequence: CASSLRGRTGYTDTQYF. As DNA, the CDR3 is TGTGCCAGCTCTCTTCGGGGGCGGACAGGCTACACAGATACGCAGTATTTT.

This clone was picked up one time. Mismatch with germline at one junction end may stem from a read error. V and J are TRBV4-3 and TRBJ2-3; TRBD2 aligns across 8 bases. CDR3 length equals 15 residues. Germline V lookup: CDR1 LGHNA, CDR2 YSLEER. This chain's CDR3 is CASSRESGSTDTQYF. The DNA of the CDR3 is TGCGCCAGCAGCCGAGAGAGCGGGAGCACTGATACGCAGTATTTT.

As to this clone: Other nucleotide sequences in the sample specify the same CDR3. This chain joins TRBV6-5 and TRBJ2-2; D tentatively fits TRBD1 or TRBD2 (5 bases each). The CDR3 spans 14 residues. V dropped 2 bases and J dropped 1 base, with 5 bases sitting between them. Germline-derived CDR1 and CDR2 are MNHEY and SVGAGI. In DNA, the CDR3 is TGTGCCAGCAGTTACGGGGGGAACACCGGGGAGCTGTTTTTT. It encodes CASSYGGNTGELFF.

This clone was observed a single time. This chain joins TRBV4-1 and TRBJ2-1; D may correspond to TRBD1 or TRBD2 (5 bases each). Germline V gene lookup returns CDR1 MGHRA and CDR2 YSYEKL. V was trimmed by 0 bases and J by 13 bases, leaving 13 bases between them. The CDR3 has 13 amino acids. The CDR3 DNA reads as TGCGCCAGCAGCCAAGATCGGGGACGGGTTCAGTTCTTC. It is translated as CASSQDRGRVQFF.

This clone is a singleton in its sample. The V call is TRBV27, the J call TRBJ1-3; D remains unclear. From germline, CDR1 is MNHEY and CDR2 SMNVEV (reference sequence). This CDR3 has 19 residues. V shed 6 bases and J shed 1 base, with 25 bases lying between them. DNA for the CDR3: TGTGCCAGCAGGCCCTCCGGGTACAGCCTCATCGGTTCTGGAAACACCATATATTTT. It encodes CASRPSGYSLIGSGNTIYF.

The chain carries TRBV18 and TRBJ2-5; 11 positions match TRBD1. J was trimmed by 5 bases and V by 6 bases; bases with no gene match: 5. This CDR3 has 14 residues. From germline, CDR1 is KGHSH and CDR2 LQKENI. This chain's CDR3 is CASSGQGAYETQYF. CDR3 DNA: TGTGCCAGCTCCGGACAGGGGGCGTATGAGACCCAGTACTTC.

This clone was observed a few times. In the same sample, other DNA sequences code for this CDR3. The rearrangement links TRBV6-6 to TRBJ1-5; D call uncertain. Per the germline V gene, CDR1 is MNHNY and CDR2 is SVGAGI (reference sequence). V lost 0 bases and J 6 bases, leaving 3 bases between the germline ends. The CDR3 loop spans 12 amino acids. CDR3 residues: CASSYSGQPQHF. DNA of the CDR3: TGTGCCAGCAGTTACTCGGGTCAGCCCCAGCATTTT.

The chain employs TRBV5-1 and TRBJ2-2; no clear D gene. The germline CDR1 and CDR2 sequences are SGHRS and YFSETQ. Trimming took off 0 bases at V and 4 bases at J, with 7 bases between the two ends. This CDR3 is 14 amino acids long. As DNA, the CDR3 is TGCGCCAGCAGCTTGGCCACGGTCACCGGGGAGCTGTTTTTT. Its translation is CASSLATVTGELFF.

CDR3 amino acids: CASSLGGFTDTQYF. As DNA, the CDR3 is TGTGCCAGCAGCTTAGGGGGATTCACAGATACGCAGTATTTT. The V and J genes are TRBV11-2 and TRBJ2-3; D unclear. V was trimmed by 1 base and J by 2 bases, leaving 7 bases between them. This CDR3 region has 14 residues. The V gene's germline CDR1 is SGHAT and CDR2 FQNNGV. The variable domain in full, completed from reference TRBV11-2 and TRBJ2-3, reads EAGVAQSPRYKIIEKRQSVAFWCNPISGHATLYWYQQILGQGPKLLIQFQNNGVVDDSQLPKDRFSAERLKGVDSTLKIQPAKLEDSAVYLCASSLGGFTDTQYFGPGTRLTVL.

This chain joins TRBV19 and TRBJ1-6; D gene unclear. V dropped 3 bases and J dropped 6 bases, with 12 bases sitting between them. CDR1 is LNHDA, CDR2 SQIVND, per germline (reference sequence). The length of the CDR3 is 15 residues. The CDR3 region has the DNA TGTGCCAGTAGTATCAACCGAGACACTAATTCACCCCTCCACTTT. Residues: CASSINRDTNSPLHF.

The chain joins TRBV28 to TRBJ2-5; D not certain. TRBJ2-7 matches the DNA end more closely, so the J call is doubtful. Germline V gene lookup returns CDR1 MDHEN and CDR2 SYDVKM. CDR3 size: 13 residues. The CDR3 is CASSFSDAYEQYF. In DNA, the CDR3 is TGTGCCAGCAGTTTCTCGGACGCCTACGAGCAGTACTTC.

This clone has just a few counts. The rearrangement joins TRBV2 to TRBJ1-3; no reliable D call. The ends were cut back, 2 bases at V and 4 bases at J, with 9 bases in the middle. In germline, CDR1 is SNHLY, CDR2 FYNNEI. The CDR3 length is 14 residues. The CDR3 nucleotides read TGTGCCAGCAGTGAACGGGGATTAGGAAACACCATATATTTT. It specifies CASSERGLGNTIYF.

In this sample, this clone turned up a few times. This chain links TRBV7-9 with TRBJ1-5, with D perhaps matching TRBD1 (5 bases). Trimming pared 3 bases from V and 4 bases from J, leaving 10 bases between. Looked up from germline, CDR1 is SEHNR and CDR2 is FQNEAQ (reference sequence). CDR3 length: 14 amino acids. The CDR3 here is CASSFWGENQPQHF. As DNA, the CDR3 is TGTGCCAGCAGCTTCTGGGGGGAAAATCAGCCCCAGCATTTT.

The J gene is TRBJ2-3, the V gene TRBV6-5; weak D call: TRBD2 (7 bases). The CDR3 is 14 amino acids. Trimming shortened V by 7 bases and J by 10 bases, and 21 bases separated the two germline ends. CDR1 and CDR2 (germline): MNHEY, SVGAGI. The CDR3 protein is CASTQGGGAGAQYF. In DNA, the CDR3 is TGTGCCAGCACCCAAGGTGGGGGGGCCGGTGCGCAGTATTTT.

V gene TRBV11-2 combines with J gene TRBJ2-1, with 10 bases identical to TRBD2. The germline CDR1 and CDR2 sequences are SGHAT and FQNNGV. This CDR3 contains 16 residues. Unmatched junction bases numbered 6, after V lost 5 bases and J lost 2 bases. CDR3 protein: CASSVTSGYAYNEQFF. DNA for the CDR3: TGTGCCAGCAGCGTGACTAGCGGGTATGCCTACAATGAGCAGTTCTTC.

To note about this clone: Other DNA sequences within the sample encode an identical CDR3. The CDR3 nucleotides read TGTGCCAGCAGTGCTCGATCCACCTACGAGCAGTACTTC. Its translation: CASSARSTYEQYF. The chain employs TRBV6-1 and TRBJ2-7; D ambiguous. The V and J ends lost 4 bases and 2 bases respectively, with 9 bases between them. This CDR3 contains 13 residues. Germline CDR1 and CDR2: MNHNS and SASEGT.

The rearrangement joins TRBV30 to TRBJ1-4; 9 nucleotides agree with TRBD1. The CDR3 extends over 13 amino acids. CDR1 and CDR2 (germline): GTSNPN, SVGIG (reference sequence). The V and J ends lost 2 bases and 8 bases, in that order; junction bases with no gene match: 3. CDR3 loop: CAWSRQGVEKLFF. CDR3 nucleotide sequence: TGTGCCTGGAGTAGACAGGGGGTAGAAAAACTGTTTTTT.

This sequence joins TRBV5-1 and TRBJ1-2; possible D gene TRBD1, 6 bases. The CDR3 length is 15 residues. The germline V gene encodes CDR1 SGHRS and CDR2 YFSETQ. V gave up 4 bases and J gave up 6 bases, with 19 bases separating them. The CDR3 loop reads CASSRGQQKGHGYTF. The CDR3 coding sequence is TGCGCCAGCAGCCGGGGACAACAAAAAGGACATGGCTACACCTTC.

V usage is TRBV19 and J usage is TRBJ1-4; D possibly corresponds to TRBD1 (5 bases). Germline V CDR1 and CDR2: LNHDA, SQIVND (reference sequence). The length of the CDR3 is 15 residues. V lost 1 base and J 9 bases, leaving 15 bases between the germline ends. CDR3 loop: CASSIAARTGQKLFF. The DNA for the CDR3 is TGTGCCAGTAGTATAGCTGCAAGAACGGGGCAAAAACTGTTTTTT.

This chain connects TRBV11-3 to TRBJ2-1; TRBD2 matches at 7 bases. V shed 0 bases and J 5 bases; nucleotides not matched to a gene: 4. CDR1 is SGHNT and CDR2 is YENEEA in the germline V gene. The CDR3 is 15 residues long. This CDR3 reads CASSLEGGFDNEQFF. The CDR3 DNA is TGTGCCAGCAGCTTAGAGGGAGGGTTCGACAATGAGCAGTTCTTC.

The chain couples TRBV10-3 to TRBJ2-3, with D possibly TRBD1 on 6 matching bases. In germline, CDR1 is ENHRY, CDR2 SYGVKD. Trimming stripped 6 bases from V and 2 bases from J, with 15 bases between. The CDR3 is 15 residues long. CDR3: CAIRPGAGPTDTQYF. The CDR3 DNA reads as TGTGCCATCAGGCCAGGGGCAGGGCCCACAGATACGCAGTATTTT.

The genes are TRBV27 and TRBJ1-5, with 8 bases identical to TRBD1. CDR1 and CDR2 (germline): MNHEY, SMNVEV (reference sequence). After removal of 6 bases from V and 6 bases from J, the junction contained 4 bases not matched to a gene. This CDR3 is 13 amino acids long. The CDR3 nucleotides are TGTGCCAGCAGAGGACAGGGTAGTCAGCCCCAGCATTTT. Translation gives CASRGQGSQPQHF.